This T cell receptor (beta chain) is drawn from a study of blood T cell repertoires in COVID-19. Background on the study: COVID-19 samples collected from the United States, Italy and Spain covered acute and convalescent phases. Nucleic acid was either cDNA or gDNA, and it came from T cells, B-cell-depleted T cells, or PBMCs.

As processed by the authors: Researchers report that nucleated cell counts were estimated from reference gene primer amplification. The method was immunoSEQ multiplex PCR; TCRdb's version includes in-frame clones alone and lacks a portion of them. For V, J and clone size, that table is used; D and trimming come from the DNA. The repertoire includes about 170,000 clones, 86% of them detected once, and under 3.5% sits in the top ten. The CDR3 contains 15 residues. V lost 6 bases to trimming and J lost 4 bases; unmatched junction nucleotides: 6. In germline, CDR1 is SNHLY, CDR2 FYNNEI. This chain uses TRBV2 with TRBJ1-5; 10 bases fit TRBD1. The sequencing sample was made of peripheral blood. The source of this sequence is a man aged 65 to 79 with acute or convalescent COVID-19. Written as DNA, the CDR3 is TGTGCCAGCAGACTTGACAGGGGGCAGAATCAGCCCCAGCATTTT. Residues: CASRLDRGQNQPQHF.